Following are 11 T cell receptor beta chains from one sample sequenced in a study of control samples from healthy donors and cancer patients. Only in-frame clones appear in the TCRdb table, and some are missing; sequencing was by immunoSEQ multiplex PCR. The table shows roughly 450,000 clones, with about 93% occurring only once. What was sequenced was PBMCs. These receptor sequences come from a man aged 40-49 years with head and neck cancer.

The CDR3, as DNA: TGTGCCAGCTCACGGGACAGTAGCTCCTATAATTCACCCCTCCACTTT. Its translation is CASSRDSSSYNSPLHF. The V call is TRBV18, the J call TRBJ1-6; 7 nucleotides line up with TRBD1. CDR3 size: 16 residues. V gave up 4 bases and J gave up 0 bases; unmatched junction bases: 3. CDR1 is KGHSH, CDR2 LQKENI, per germline.

V and J are TRBV27 and TRBJ2-7; the match to TRBD2 covers 7 bases. The CDR3 sequence is 15 residues long. Germline V gene data show CDR1 as MNHEY and CDR2 as SMNVEV (reference sequence). The V segment lost 3 bases and the J segment 2 bases; nucleotides outside the gene matches: 7. CDR3 in amino acids: CASSFLSAGAYEQYF. CDR3 nucleotides: TGTGCCAGCAGTTTCCTTTCGGCGGGAGCCTACGAGCAGTACTTC.

The V gene is TRBV3-1 (or the pseudogene TRBV3-2), the J gene TRBJ1-6, with 9 bases fitting TRBD1. The CDR3 has 18 amino acids. V was pared by 1 base and J by 0 bases, with 4 bases of the junction left unmatched. Germline assignment: CDR1 LGHDT and CDR2 YNNKEL (reference sequence). In nucleotides, the CDR3 is TGTGCCAGCAGCCAAGCCGGGACAGGGAGCTCCTATAATTCACCCCTCCACTTT. This translates into CASSQAGTGSSYNSPLHF.

This clone appeared a single time. The chain carries TRBV28 and TRBJ2-5; D possibly corresponds to TRBD2 (6 bases). The germline gives CDR1 MDHEN, CDR2 SYDVKM. Between the trimmed V and J ends, which lost 7 bases and 4 bases, there was a span of 10 bases. This CDR3 comprises 12 residues. CDR3 residues: CASNSGRETQYF. DNA for the CDR3: TGTGCCAGCAACTCCGGGAGAGAGACCCAGTACTTC.

This clone was counted between two and nine times. This rearrangement joins TRBV29-1 to TRBJ1-2, with 7 bases lining up with TRBD1. Germline CDR1 is SQVTM and CDR2 is ANQGSEA. This CDR3 has 15 residues. The junction had 8 bases not matched to a gene; V was cut back by 4 bases and J by 0 bases. The CDR3 bases are TGCAGCGTTGTGGGACAGCCGGTTGCTAACTATGGCTACACCTTC. Protein: CSVVGQPVANYGYTF.

This chain uses TRBV5-1 with TRBJ2-7, with 7 bases fitting TRBD1. After removal of 4 bases from V and 2 bases from J, the junction contained 9 bases not matched to a gene. There are 15 residues in the CDR3. Germline lookup yields CDR1 SGHRS and CDR2 YFSETQ. Written as DNA, the CDR3 is TGCGCCAGCAGCCTCTGGGGGACAGCCACCTACGAGCAGTACTTC. It encodes CASSLWGTATYEQYF.

The rearrangement joins TRBV19 to TRBJ1-1; D gene ambiguous. CDR1 is LNHDA and CDR2 is SQIVND in the germline V gene (reference sequence). V lost 4 bases and J 1 base, leaving 10 bases between the germline ends. This CDR3 has 14 residues. The CDR3 bases are TGTGCCAGTAGTAAAGGTTGGGCGAACACTGAAGCTTTCTTT. It specifies CASSKGWANTEAFF.

This clone was observed a few times. The chain uses TRBV2 and TRBJ1-1; D is ambiguous. The V end lost 8 bases, the J end lost 5 bases, and 18 bases lay between the germline ends. Germline V gene data show CDR1 as SNHLY and CDR2 as FYNNEI. This CDR3 comprises 14 residues. CDR3 nucleotide sequence: TGTGCCAGCGGAGCACAGAGCCTAAGGACTGAAGCTTTCTTT. Translated, it gives CASGAQSLRTEAFF.

The rearrangement links TRBV29-1 to TRBJ1-2, with unresolved D. CDR1 and CDR2 from the germline V gene are SQVTM and ANQGSEA. Trimming took 4 bases from V and 5 from J, leaving 5 bases between them. The CDR3 has 10 residues. This CDR3 reads CSVGGYGYTF. The CDR3 DNA is TGCAGCGTTGGCGGGTATGGCTACACCTTC.

The chain has TRBV6-6 and TRBJ2-4; D tentatively fits TRBD1 or TRBD2 (5 bases each). CDR3 length: 15 amino acids. Trimming took 6 bases from V and 1 from J, leaving 13 bases between them. In germline, CDR1 is MNHNY, CDR2 SVGAGI (reference sequence). This CDR3 reads CASSLLGVAKNIQYF. DNA for the CDR3: TGTGCCAGCAGCCTACTGGGGGTTGCCAAAAACATTCAGTACTTC.

This clone was recorded a few times. The CDR3 loop is CASRPGQGVYGYTF. The CDR3 nucleotides are TGTGCCAGCAGACCGGGACAGGGAGTCTATGGCTACACCTTC. V gene TRBV6-5 combines with J gene TRBJ1-2, with 9 nucleotides matching TRBD1. The CDR3 spans 14 residues. The germline V gene has CDR1 MNHEY and CDR2 SVGAGI. Trimming removed 6 bases from V and 4 bases from J; junction bases left unmatched: 6.